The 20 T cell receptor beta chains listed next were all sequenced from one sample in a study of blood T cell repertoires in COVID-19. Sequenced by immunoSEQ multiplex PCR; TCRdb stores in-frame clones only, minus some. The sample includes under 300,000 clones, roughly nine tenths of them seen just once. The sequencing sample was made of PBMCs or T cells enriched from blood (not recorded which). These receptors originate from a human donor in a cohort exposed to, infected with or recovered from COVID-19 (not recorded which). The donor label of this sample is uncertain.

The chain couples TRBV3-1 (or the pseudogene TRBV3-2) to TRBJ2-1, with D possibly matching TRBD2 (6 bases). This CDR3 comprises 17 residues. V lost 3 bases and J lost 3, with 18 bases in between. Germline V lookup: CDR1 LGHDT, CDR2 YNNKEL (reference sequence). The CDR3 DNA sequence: TGTGCCAGCAGCCATGGTCGAAGTCAGCGGGTCTACAATGAGCAGTTCTTC. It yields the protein CASSHGRSQRVYNEQFF.

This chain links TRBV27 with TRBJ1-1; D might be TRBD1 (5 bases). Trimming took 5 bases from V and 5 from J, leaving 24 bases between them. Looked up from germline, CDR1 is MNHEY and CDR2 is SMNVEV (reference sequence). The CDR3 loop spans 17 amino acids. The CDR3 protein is CASSPKGQGLLGTEAFF. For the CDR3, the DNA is TGTGCCAGCAGTCCGAAGGGGCAGGGACTACTTGGTACTGAAGCTTTCTTT.

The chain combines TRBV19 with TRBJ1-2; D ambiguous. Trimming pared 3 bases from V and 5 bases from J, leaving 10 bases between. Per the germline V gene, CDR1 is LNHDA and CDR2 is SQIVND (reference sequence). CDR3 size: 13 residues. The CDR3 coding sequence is TGTGCCAGTAGTATGGCAAAGTCTTATGGCTACACCTTC. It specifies CASSMAKSYGYTF.

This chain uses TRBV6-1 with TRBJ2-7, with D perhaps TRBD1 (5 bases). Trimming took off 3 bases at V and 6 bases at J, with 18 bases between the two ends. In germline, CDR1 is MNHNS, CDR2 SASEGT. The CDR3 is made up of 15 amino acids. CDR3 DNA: TGTGCCAGCAGTGAGTTTCAAACAGGAGTGGGCGAGCAGTACTTC. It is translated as CASSEFQTGVGEQYF.

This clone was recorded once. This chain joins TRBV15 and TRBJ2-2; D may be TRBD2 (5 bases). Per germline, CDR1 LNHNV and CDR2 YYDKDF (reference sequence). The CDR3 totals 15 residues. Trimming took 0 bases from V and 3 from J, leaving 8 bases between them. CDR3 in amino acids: CATSREDFYTGELFF. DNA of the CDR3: TGTGCCACCAGCAGAGAGGACTTCTACACCGGGGAGCTGTTTTTT.

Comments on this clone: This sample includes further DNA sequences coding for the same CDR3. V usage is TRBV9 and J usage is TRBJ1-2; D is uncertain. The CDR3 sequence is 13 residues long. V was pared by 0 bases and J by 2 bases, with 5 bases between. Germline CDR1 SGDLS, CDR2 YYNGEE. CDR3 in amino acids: CASSVGENYGYTF. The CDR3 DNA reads TGTGCCAGCAGCGTAGGGGAGAACTATGGCTACACCTTC.

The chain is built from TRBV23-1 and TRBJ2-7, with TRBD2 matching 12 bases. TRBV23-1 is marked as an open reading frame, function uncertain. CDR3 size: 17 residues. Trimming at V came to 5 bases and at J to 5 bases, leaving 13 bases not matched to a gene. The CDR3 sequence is CASSKGPSGGAVNEQYF. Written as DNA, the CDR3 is TGCGCCAGCAGTAAGGGACCTAGCGGGGGGGCGGTCAACGAGCAGTACTTC.

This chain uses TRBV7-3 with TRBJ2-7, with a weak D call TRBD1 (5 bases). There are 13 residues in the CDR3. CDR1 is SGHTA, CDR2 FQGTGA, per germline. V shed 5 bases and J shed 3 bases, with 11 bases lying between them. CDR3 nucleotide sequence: TGTGCCAGCAGCGCCCATGACAGCTACGAGCAGTACTTC. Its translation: CASSAHDSYEQYF.

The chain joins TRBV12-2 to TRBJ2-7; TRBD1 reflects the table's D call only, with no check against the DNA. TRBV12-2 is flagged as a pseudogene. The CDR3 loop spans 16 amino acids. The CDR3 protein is CASRLGRTGISYEQYF. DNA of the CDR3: TGTGCAAGTCGCCTCGGACGGACAGGGATTTCCTACGAGCAGTACTTC.

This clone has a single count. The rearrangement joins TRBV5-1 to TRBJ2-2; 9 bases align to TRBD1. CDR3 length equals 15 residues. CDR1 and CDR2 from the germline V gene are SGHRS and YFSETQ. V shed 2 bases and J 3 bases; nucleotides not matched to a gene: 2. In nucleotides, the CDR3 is TGCGCCAGCAGCTTAAGGACAGGGGACACCGGGGAGCTGTTTTTT. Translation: CASSLRTGDTGELFF. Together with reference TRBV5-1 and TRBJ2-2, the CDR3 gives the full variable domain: KAGVTQTPRYLIKTRGQQVTLSCSPISGHRSVSWYQQTPGQGLQFLFEYFSETQRNKGNFPGRFSGRQFSNSRSEMNVSTLELGDSALYLCASSLRTGDTGELFFGEGSRLTVL.

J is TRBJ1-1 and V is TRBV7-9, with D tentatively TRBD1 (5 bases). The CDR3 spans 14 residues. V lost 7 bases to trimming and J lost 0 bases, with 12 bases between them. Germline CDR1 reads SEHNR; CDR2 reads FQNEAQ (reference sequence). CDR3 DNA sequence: TGTGCCAGCAATGCGGGGCCGGTGAACACTGAAGCTTTCTTT. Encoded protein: CASNAGPVNTEAFF.

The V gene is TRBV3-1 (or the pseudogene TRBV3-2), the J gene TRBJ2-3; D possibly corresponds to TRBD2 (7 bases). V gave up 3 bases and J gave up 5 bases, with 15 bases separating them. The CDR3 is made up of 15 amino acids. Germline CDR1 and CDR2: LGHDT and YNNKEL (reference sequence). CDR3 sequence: CASSQIQGRGDTQYF. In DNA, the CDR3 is TGTGCCAGCAGCCAGATTCAGGGGAGGGGAGATACGCAGTATTTT.

In DNA, the CDR3 is TGTGCCTGGAGTGCGAGCGGCTATGGCTACACCTTC. This sequence encodes CAWSASGYGYTF. The chain links TRBV30 to TRBJ1-2, with D uncertain. Trimming took off 1 base at V and 4 bases at J, with 7 bases between the two ends. The CDR3 runs 12 residues. In germline, CDR1 is GTSNPN, CDR2 SVGIG (reference sequence). The full variable domain, its missing parts supplied by reference TRBV30 and TRBJ1-2, is SQTIHQWPATLVQPVGSPLSLECTVEGTSNPNLYWYRQAAGRGLQLLFYSVGIGQISSEVPQNLSASRPQDRQFILSSKKLLLSDSGFYLCAWSASGYGYTFGSGTRLTVV.

The CDR3 DNA reads TGTGCCACCACAGGGACTAAGCAGTTCTTC. This codes for CATTGTKQFF. The chain joins TRBV24-1 to TRBJ2-1, with 7 bases matching TRBD2. Germline lookup yields CDR1 KGHDR and CDR2 SFDVKD. The junction had 2 bases not matched to a gene; V was cut back by 8 bases and J by 11 bases. CDR3 length: 10 amino acids.

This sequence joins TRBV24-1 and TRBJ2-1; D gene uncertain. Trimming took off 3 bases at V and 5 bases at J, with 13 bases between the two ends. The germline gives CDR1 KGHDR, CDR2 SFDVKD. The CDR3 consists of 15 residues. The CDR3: CATSDENPPNNEQFF. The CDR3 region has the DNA TGTGCCACCAGTGATGAGAACCCCCCTAACAATGAGCAGTTCTTC.

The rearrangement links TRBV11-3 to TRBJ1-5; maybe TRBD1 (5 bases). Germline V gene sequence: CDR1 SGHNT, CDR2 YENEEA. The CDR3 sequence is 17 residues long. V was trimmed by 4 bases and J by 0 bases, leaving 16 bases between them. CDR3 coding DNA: TGTGCCAGCAGCTCACGGACAAGACTGTATAGCAATCAGCCCCAGCATTTT. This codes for CASSSRTRLYSNQPQHF.

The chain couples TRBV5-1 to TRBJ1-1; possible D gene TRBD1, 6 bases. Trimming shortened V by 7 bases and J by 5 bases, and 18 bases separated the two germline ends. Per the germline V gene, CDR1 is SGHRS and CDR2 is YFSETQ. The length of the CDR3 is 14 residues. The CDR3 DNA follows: TGCGCCAGCTCCTTGATGGGGGCTGGGACTGAAGCTTTCTTT. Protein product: CASSLMGAGTEAFF. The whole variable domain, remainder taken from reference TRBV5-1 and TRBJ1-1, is KAGVTQTPRYLIKTRGQQVTLSCSPISGHRSVSWYQQTPGQGLQFLFEYFSETQRNKGNFPGRFSGRQFSNSRSEMNVSTLELGDSALYLCASSLMGAGTEAFFGQGTRLTVV.

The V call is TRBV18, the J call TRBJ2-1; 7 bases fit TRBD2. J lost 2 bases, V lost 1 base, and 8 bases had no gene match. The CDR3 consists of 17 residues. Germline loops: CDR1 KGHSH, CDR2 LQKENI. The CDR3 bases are TGTGCCAGCTCACCACTTACTAGCGCGAGTCCCTACAATGAGCAGTTCTTC. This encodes CASSPLTSASPYNEQFF.

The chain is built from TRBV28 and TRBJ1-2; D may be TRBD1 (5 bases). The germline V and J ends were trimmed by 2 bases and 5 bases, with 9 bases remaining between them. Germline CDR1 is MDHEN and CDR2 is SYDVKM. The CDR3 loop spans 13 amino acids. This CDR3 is CASSLQGRYGYTF. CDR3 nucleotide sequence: TGTGCCAGCAGTTTACAGGGAAGATATGGCTACACCTTC.

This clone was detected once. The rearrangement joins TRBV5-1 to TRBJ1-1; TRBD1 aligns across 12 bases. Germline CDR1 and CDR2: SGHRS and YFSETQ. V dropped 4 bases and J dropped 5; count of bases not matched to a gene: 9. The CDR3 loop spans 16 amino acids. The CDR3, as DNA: TGCGCCAGCAGCCCGGGACAGGGGGCATCGAATACTGAAGCTTTCTTT. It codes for CASSPGQGASNTEAFF.